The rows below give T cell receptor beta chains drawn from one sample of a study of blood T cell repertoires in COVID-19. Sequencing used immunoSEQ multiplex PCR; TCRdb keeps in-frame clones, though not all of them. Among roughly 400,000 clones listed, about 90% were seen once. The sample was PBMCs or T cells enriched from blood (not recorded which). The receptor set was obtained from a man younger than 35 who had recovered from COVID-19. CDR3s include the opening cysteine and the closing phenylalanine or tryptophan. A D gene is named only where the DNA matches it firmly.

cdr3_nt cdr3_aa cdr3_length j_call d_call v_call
TGTGCCAGCAGCCTAGGACAGCTCGAGCAGTACTTC CASSLGQLEQYF 12 TRBJ2-7 . TRBV14
TGTGCCACCAGCAGAGATGAGGGAGGGTACGGGGAAAAACTGTTTTTT CATSRDEGGYGEKLFF 16 TRBJ1-4 . TRBV15
TGTGCCAGCACTAAAAGAGGGCCCCAGGTAGCGGGAGAGACCCAGTACTTC CASTKRGPQVAGETQYF 17 TRBJ2-5 TRBD2 TRBV2
TGTGCCAGCAGTCTGACAGGGGGCGTTGACATTCAGTACTTC CASSLTGGVDIQYF 14 TRBJ2-4 TRBD1 TRBV2
TGTGCCAGCATAATGGGGGGATTGAATCAGCCCCAGCATTTT CASIMGGLNQPQHF 14 TRBJ1-5 . TRBV6-5
TGTGCCAGTAGTGTCGGACAAGTGGGTTTTTCGCTTGCGGGCTACACCTTC CASSVGQVGFSLAGYTF 17 TRBJ1-2 . TRBV19
TGTGCCGCACAAGGGAGAACCGGGACAGGGCTCTACGAGCAGTACTTC CAAQGRTGTGLYEQYF 16 TRBJ2-7 TRBD1 TRBV10-3
TGTGCCAGCAGCCGACAAGGAACCTACGAGCAGTACTTC CASSRQGTYEQYF 13 TRBJ2-7 . TRBV2
TGTGCCAGCAGTAACCGGGACAGGGGGTCTGGGGCCAACGTCCTGACTTTC CASSNRDRGSGANVLTF 17 TRBJ2-6 TRBD1 TRBV9
TGTGCCAGCAGCGTGGTGGTGTGGGACTCTCAAGAGACCCAGTACTTC CASSVVVWDSQETQYF 16 TRBJ2-5 . TRBV7-9
TGTGCCAGCCGGGGGGCCAAAGCCGGTCAGCCCCAGCATTTT CASRGAKAGQPQHF 14 TRBJ1-5 . TRBV28
TGTGCCAGCAGCCCAACGACAGGGGCGGGAGGCTACACCTTC CASSPTTGAGGYTF 14 TRBJ1-2 TRBD1 TRBV11-3
TGTGCCAGCAGTTTAAAACCGGCGGACACCATATATTTT CASSLKPADTIYF 13 TRBJ1-3 . TRBV27